The 10 T cell receptor beta chains in this list originate from one sample, sequenced in a study of cytomegalovirus exposure and HLA in healthy donors. Only in-frame clones appear in the TCRdb table, and some are missing; sequencing was by immunoSEQ multiplex PCR. The data show 120,000 to 150,000 clones, around four fifths seen once. Source material: PBMCs. The receptors were sampled from a woman in her 30s in good health and CMV-seronegative.

This clone was observed a single time. The chain uses TRBV5-1 and TRBJ2-3, with D possibly being TRBD1 (5 bases). Germline values: CDR1 SGHRS, CDR2 YFSETQ. V lost 5 bases and J lost 3, with 16 bases in between. This CDR3 comprises 15 residues. The CDR3 DNA reads TGCGCCAGCAGGACTCCGCAGGGTGAGACAGATACGCAGTATTTT. It translates to CASRTPQGETDTQYF.

This chain joins TRBV7-3 and TRBJ1-1; TRBD1 is a possible D gene (6 bases). With 4 bases removed from V and 3 bases from J, the gap between germline ends came to 12 bases. The V gene's germline CDR1 is SGHTA and CDR2 FQGTGA. The CDR3 runs 14 residues. The CDR3 nucleotides are TGTGCCAGCAGCTCACAGGGTAGCGACACTGAAGCTTTCTTT. This gives the protein CASSSQGSDTEAFF.

This sequence joins TRBV5-1 and TRBJ2-3, with a weak D call TRBD2 (6 bases). Germline CDR1 is SGHRS and CDR2 is YFSETQ. V gave up 5 bases and J gave up 1 base, with 11 bases separating them. The CDR3 has 14 residues. CDR3 bases: TGCGCCAGCAGTTGGGGCGGGGGCACAGATACGCAGTATTTT. This gives the protein CASSWGGGTDTQYF. The entire variable domain, with the rest obtained from reference TRBV5-1 and TRBJ2-3, is as follows: KAGVTQTPRYLIKTRGQQVTLSCSPISGHRSVSWYQQTPGQGLQFLFEYFSETQRNKGNFPGRFSGRQFSNSRSEMNVSTLELGDSALYLCASSWGGGTDTQYFGPGTRLTVL.

In its sample, this clone was seen a few times. The chain joins TRBV28 to TRBJ2-7, with 7 bases that match TRBD2. V gave up 6 bases and J gave up 3 bases; unmatched junction bases: 8. There are 14 residues in the CDR3. CDR1 is MDHEN, CDR2 SYDVKM, per germline. The CDR3 DNA reads as TGTGCCAGCAGGTGGGGGGGTGAGGGCTACGAGCAGTACTTC. Residues: CASRWGGEGYEQYF.

The rearrangement uses TRBV27 and TRBJ2-7; no firm D call. The CDR3 sequence is 14 residues long. Trimming pared 1 base from V and 2 bases from J, leaving 9 bases between. Germline V gives CDR1 MNHEY, CDR2 SMNVEV (reference sequence). The CDR3 DNA reads TGTGCCAGCAGTTTATTTGGAGAACCCTACGAGCAGTACTTC. This translates into CASSLFGEPYEQYF.

The chain is built from TRBV18 and TRBJ2-6; 9 nucleotides line up with TRBD1. V gave up 6 bases and J gave up 4 bases; unmatched junction bases: 13. Germline V gene data show CDR1 as KGHSH and CDR2 as LQKENI. The CDR3 extends over 18 amino acids. CDR3 sequence: CASSPLQQGAGGANVLTF. The CDR3 nucleotides are TGTGCCAGCTCTCCCCTCCAACAGGGGGCTGGAGGGGCCAACGTCCTGACTTTC.

The chain recombines TRBV12-5 with TRBJ2-2, with D maybe TRBD2 (6 bases). CDR1 is LGHNT, CDR2 FRNRAP, per germline. This CDR3 is built from 16 residues. Trimming left V 2 bases short and J 4 bases short, with 14 bases between. The CDR3 DNA reads TGTGCTAGTGGTTTGTCGCGGGGCTTTAGCACCGGGGAGCTGTTTTTT. As protein: CASGLSRGFSTGELFF.

The CDR3 loop reads CASSFGQGASATNEKLFF. In DNA form, the CDR3 reads TGTGCCAGCAGCTTCGGCCAGGGGGCATCGGCAACTAATGAAAAACTGTTTTTT. V usage is TRBV5-6 and J usage is TRBJ1-4, with 8 bases matching TRBD1. This CDR3 has 18 residues. Losses at the gene ends were 2 bases for V and 0 bases for J; bases not matched to a gene: 9. The germline CDR1 and CDR2 sequences are SGHDT and YYEEEE.

The chain couples TRBV6-6 to TRBJ1-2; no clear D gene. V shed 4 bases and J shed 0 bases, with 9 bases lying between them. This CDR3 contains 14 residues. CDR1 MNHNY and CDR2 SVGAGI come from the germline V gene (reference sequence). CDR3 nucleotides: TGTGCCAGCAGTTTTGTCGGGGCTAACTATGGCTACACCTTC. Its translation is CASSFVGANYGYTF.

The chain has TRBV18 and TRBJ2-6; 8 positions match TRBD1. The V segment lost 1 base and the J segment 2 bases; nucleotides outside the gene matches: 10. The CDR3 covers 19 residues. Per germline, CDR1 KGHSH and CDR2 LQKENI. CDR3 DNA sequence: TGTGCCAGCTCACCACTAGCAGGGGGCGAGTCTACTGGGGCCAACGTCCTGACTTTC. Its translation is CASSPLAGGESTGANVLTF.